Below, 10 T cell receptor beta chains from the same sample are listed, as sequenced in a study of blood T cell repertoires in COVID-19. Sequencing was performed with immunoSEQ multiplex PCR; in TCRdb, only in-frame clones are kept and a portion is missing. This table has under 45,000 clones, around 90% appearing once. The sequenced material came from peripheral blood. The receptor set was obtained from a woman over 75 in a cohort sampled during active or convalescent COVID-19.

The count of this clone is one. The V gene is TRBV7-6, the J gene TRBJ2-2, with D perhaps TRBD2 (6 bases). This CDR3 comprises 16 residues. The V end was cut by 1 base, the J end by 4 bases, with 13 bases between. The germline V gene encodes CDR1 SGHVS and CDR2 FNYEAQ. DNA for the CDR3: TGTGCCAGCAGCTTAGGGAGTAGCGGTAGCACCGGGGAGCTGTTTTTT. It yields the protein CASSLGSSGSTGELFF.

J is TRBJ1-1 and V is TRBV28, with D hard to call. The CDR3 loop spans 13 amino acids. Germline V gene sequence: CDR1 MDHEN, CDR2 SYDVKM. Trimming took off 6 bases at V and 6 bases at J, with 14 bases between the two ends. CDR3 amino acids: CASSPRLGAEAFF. CDR3 nucleotide sequence: TGTGCCAGCAGCCCAAGACTCGGCGCTGAAGCTTTCTTT.

The CDR3 sequence is CASRGRGTDTQYF. The CDR3, as DNA: TGTGCCAGCAGGGGGAGAGGCACAGATACGCAGTATTTT. The chain is built from TRBV2 and TRBJ2-3; tentative D call: TRBD2 (5 bases). CDR1 is SNHLY, CDR2 FYNNEI, per germline. V dropped 6 bases and J dropped 1 base, with 8 bases sitting between them. The CDR3 loop spans 13 amino acids. The full variable domain, completed using reference TRBV2 and TRBJ2-3, is EPEVTQTPSHQVTQMGQEVILRCVPISNHLYFYWYRQILGQKVEFLVSFYNNEISEKSEIFDDQFSVERPDGSNFTLKIRSTKLEDSAMYFCASRGRGTDTQYFGPGTRLTVL.

V usage is TRBV18 and J usage is TRBJ2-5, with D perhaps matching TRBD1 (6 bases). The V end was cut by 1 base, the J end by 3 bases, with 6 bases between. There are 13 residues in the CDR3. Germline loops: CDR1 KGHSH, CDR2 LQKENI. The CDR3 sequence is CASSPRTEETQYF. As DNA, the CDR3 is TGTGCCAGCTCACCACGGACAGAAGAGACCCAGTACTTC.

The chain is built from TRBV5-1 and TRBJ1-1; D unresolved. Germline loops: CDR1 SGHRS, CDR2 YFSETQ. This CDR3 has 16 residues. The V end lost 6 bases, the J end lost 0 bases, and 18 bases lay between the germline ends. The DNA for the CDR3 is TGCGCCAGCATCTCCGGGCCTACCGGGATGAACACTGAAGCTTTCTTT. Residues: CASISGPTGMNTEAFF.

This rearrangement joins TRBV19 to TRBJ2-7; 8 bases agree with TRBD2. Germline assignment: CDR1 LNHDA and CDR2 SQIVND (reference sequence). With 6 bases clipped from V and 5 bases from J, the junction kept 9 bases outside the gene matches. The CDR3 contains 14 residues. CDR3 residues: CASRRAGADDEQYF. CDR3 in DNA: TGTGCCAGTAGGAGAGCGGGAGCGGACGACGAGCAGTACTTC.

The table lists this clone with a count of one. This chain's CDR3 is CASSLESGQTQYF. The CDR3 DNA reads TGTGCCAGCAGTTTAGAAAGCGGGCAGACCCAGTACTTC. V gene TRBV12-3 or TRBV12-4 combines with J gene TRBJ2-5; weak D call: TRBD2 (6 bases). The length of the CDR3 is 13 residues. V dropped 1 base and J dropped 6 bases, with 9 bases sitting between them.

This clone has only one observation. For the CDR3, the DNA is TGTGCCAGCAGCGTTGGTGATGGGCAGGGGGCCAATGAGCAGTTCTTC. As protein: CASSVGDGQGANEQFF. The J gene is TRBJ2-1, the V gene TRBV9, with 8 positions matching TRBD1. V gave up 2 bases and J gave up 6 bases; unmatched junction bases: 10. CDR1 and CDR2 from the germline V gene are SGDLS and YYNGEE. This CDR3 has 16 amino acids. The entire variable domain, with the rest obtained from reference TRBV9 and TRBJ2-1, is as follows: DSGVTQTPKHLITATGQRVTLRCSPRSGDLSVYWYQQSLDQGLQFLIQYYNGEERAKGNILERFSAQQFPDLHSELNLSSLELGDSALYFCASSVGDGQGANEQFFGPGTRLTVL.

V gene TRBV5-4 combines with J gene TRBJ2-3; 7 bases map to TRBD1. CDR3 length equals 16 residues. Trimming cost V 0 bases and J 2 bases; bases outside gene matches: 6. In germline, CDR1 is SGHNT, CDR2 YYREEE (reference sequence). CDR3 region: CASSLARDSNTDTQYF. CDR3 nucleotides: TGTGCCAGCAGCTTGGCCAGGGACAGTAACACAGATACGCAGTATTTT.

The chain links TRBV2 to TRBJ2-1; 13 bases are shared with TRBD2. Trimming at V came to 1 base and at J to 3 bases, leaving 21 bases not matched to a gene. Germline values: CDR1 SNHLY, CDR2 FYNNEI. This CDR3 contains 23 residues. CDR3 amino acids: CASSEGWGVLGLAGIVSYNEQFF. Here the CDR3 DNA reads TGTGCCAGCAGTGAAGGATGGGGCGTCTTGGGACTAGCGGGAATAGTAAGCTACAATGAGCAGTTCTTC. The whole variable domain, remainder taken from reference TRBV2 and TRBJ2-1, is EPEVTQTPSHQVTQMGQEVILRCVPISNHLYFYWYRQILGQKVEFLVSFYNNEISEKSEIFDDQFSVERPDGSNFTLKIRSTKLEDSAMYFCASSEGWGVLGLAGIVSYNEQFFGPGTRLTVL.